These T cell receptor beta chains were read from a single sample in a study of T cell repertoires in cytomegalovirus infection. One entry per CDR3 protein, called by TCRdb with MiXCR from the reads. The table shows hundreds of thousands of distinct CDR3 sequences, with around a third occurring only once. These receptors' antigens are unknown. The sample was cultured PBMCs, taken from culture after CMV antigen stimulation. These TCRs come from a human donor in good health (CMV status not recorded). Some clones in this sample may be carry-over from other donors' samples. CDR3s include the opening cysteine and the closing phenylalanine or tryptophan. D genes are given only for firm matches. Part of the rows lack a size; the others show once, few, many or a class for expanded clones.

size: .
J: TRBJ1-6
D: .
V: TRBV7-6
CDR3: CASSPTTYNSPLHF
DNA: TGTGCCAGCAGCCCGACAACCTATAATTCACCCCTCCACTTT

size: few
J: TRBJ1-1
D: TRBD1
V: TRBV6-1
CDR3: CASSPSSGTGGTEAFF
DNA: TGTGCCAGCAGTCCAAGCTCCGGGACAGGGGGGACTGAAGCTTTCTTT

size: .
J: TRBJ2-3
D: TRBD2
V: TRBV7-2
CDR3: CASSPLTSGPSTDTQYF
DNA: TGTGCCAGCAGCCCTCTAACTAGCGGACCTAGCACAGATACGCAGTATTTT

size: .
J: TRBJ2-7
D: TRBD1
V: TRBV12-3/TRBV12-4
CDR3: CASSPQGTGGYEQYF
DNA: TGTGCCAGCAGTCCCCAGGGGACAGGGGGGTACGAGCAGTACTTC

size: .
J: TRBJ1-2
D: .
V: TRBV6-2/TRBV6-3
CDR3: CASSYFPQGSYTF
DNA: TGTGCCAGCAGTTATTTCCCCCAGGGGAGCTACACCTTC

size: few
J: TRBJ2-2
D: .
V: TRBV4-1
CDR3: CASSQAVYPGDTGELFF
DNA: TGCGCCAGCAGCCAAGCGGTTTATCCGGGGGACACCGGGGAGCTGTTTTTT

size: few
J: TRBJ1-3
D: .
V: TRBV12-3/TRBV12-4
CDR3: CASSPGQFNGNTIYF
DNA: TGTGCCAGCAGTCCAGGGCAGTTTAATGGAAACACCATATATTTT

size: few
J: TRBJ2-1
D: .
V: TRBV12-3/TRBV12-4
CDR3: CASSLAGSPNEQFF
DNA: TGTGCCAGCAGTTTAGCTGGCAGTCCCAATGAGCAGTTCTTC

size: .
J: TRBJ1-1
D: .
V: TRBV12-3/TRBV12-4
CDR3: CASSSGERMNTEAFF
DNA: TGTGCCAGCAGCTCCGGCGAAAGAATGAACACTGAAGCTTTCTTT

size: many
J: TRBJ1-6
D: .
V: TRBV7-2
CDR3: CASSLGGVGNSPLHF
DNA: TGTGCCAGCAGCTTAGGGGGGGTTGGGAATTCACCCCTCCACTTT

size: .
J: TRBJ2-1
D: .
V: TRBV5-5
CDR3: CASSLVEVAIYNEQFF
DNA: TGTGCCAGCAGTCTAGTCGAGGTAGCGATATACAATGAGCAGTTCTTC

size: .
J: TRBJ2-1
D: .
V: TRBV20-1
CDR3: CSASYDNEQFF
DNA: TGCAGTGCTAGCTACGACAATGAGCAGTTCTTC

size: few
J: TRBJ1-3
D: TRBD1
V: TRBV7-2
CDR3: CASSLAGQTGNTIYF
DNA: TGTGCCAGCAGCTTAGCGGGACAGACTGGAAACACCATATATTTT

size: .
J: TRBJ1-1
D: TRBD1
V: TRBV12-3/TRBV12-4
CDR3: CASSLGQGAAFF
DNA: TGTGCCAGCAGTTTAGGACAGGGAGCGGCTTTCTTT

size: .
J: TRBJ2-7
D: TRBD2
V: TRBV4-1
CDR3: CASSHPAGGLSYEQYF
DNA: TGCGCCAGCAGCCATCCCGCGGGGGGGCTCTCCTACGAGCAGTACTTC

size: .
J: TRBJ1-5
D: .
V: TRBV5-6
CDR3: CASSLLQENQPQHF
DNA: TGTGCCAGCAGCTTGCTACAGGAGAATCAGCCCCAGCATTTT

size: .
J: TRBJ1-4
D: .
V: TRBV7-6
CDR3: CASSLAWKGANEKLFF
DNA: TGTGCCAGCAGCTTAGCGTGGAAGGGTGCTAATGAAAAACTGTTTTTT

size: few
J: TRBJ2-5
D: .
V: TRBV19
CDR3: CASSMGRETQYF
DNA: TGTGCCAGTAGTATGGGAAGGGAGACCCAGTACTTC

size: .
J: TRBJ2-1
D: TRBD1
V: TRBV7-6
CDR3: CASSLGTGGFNEQFF
DNA: TGTGCCAGCAGCTTAGGGACAGGGGGCTTCAATGAGCAGTTCTTC

size: many
J: TRBJ1-5
D: .
V: TRBV7-2
CDR3: CASSPFGSNQPQHF
DNA: TGTGCCAGCAGCCCTTTTGGGAGCAATCAGCCCCAGCATTTT

size: .
J: TRBJ1-3
D: TRBD1
V: TRBV7-9
CDR3: CASSSGQVYSGNTIYF
DNA: TGTGCCAGCAGCTCAGGACAGGTATACTCTGGAAACACCATATATTTT

size: .
J: TRBJ2-1
D: .
V: TRBV7-9
CDR3: CARSMSGNEQFF
DNA: TGTGCCCGCAGCATGAGCGGGAATGAGCAGTTCTTC

size: .
J: TRBJ2-1
D: TRBD1
V: TRBV5-1
CDR3: CASSFSGQGVNEQFF
DNA: TGCGCCAGCAGCTTCTCGGGACAGGGGGTGAATGAGCAGTTCTTC

size: .
J: TRBJ2-7
D: .
V: TRBV7-2
CDR3: CASSLVGRGPYEQYF
DNA: TGTGCCAGCAGCTTAGTGGGCAGGGGTCCCTACGAGCAGTACTTC

size: .
J: TRBJ1-1
D: .
V: TRBV5-6
CDR3: CASSYYRVDGNTEAFF
DNA: TGTGCCAGCAGCTATTACAGGGTAGATGGGAACACTGAAGCTTTCTTT

size: few
J: TRBJ2-7
D: TRBD1
V: TRBV12-3/TRBV12-4
CDR3: CASTRDRDTYEQYF
DNA: TGTGCCAGCACTAGGGACAGGGATACCTACGAGCAGTACTTC

size: few
J: TRBJ2-3
D: TRBD2
V: TRBV3-1
CDR3: CASSETSGGGDTQYF
DNA: TGTGCCAGCAGCGAAACTAGCGGGGGTGGAGATACGCAGTATTTT

size: .
J: TRBJ2-1
D: TRBD2
V: TRBV18
CDR3: CASSSYDWLGLAGSGEQFF
DNA: TGTGCCAGCTCATCCTATGACTGGCTTGGACTAGCAGGGTCCGGTGAGCAGTTCTTC

size: few
J: TRBJ1-5
D: .
V: TRBV20-1
CDR3: CSAPGQGNQPQHF
DNA: TGCAGTGCTCCTGGCCAGGGCAATCAGCCCCAGCATTTT

size: .
J: TRBJ1-2
D: .
V: TRBV12-3/TRBV12-4
CDR3: CASSLTTVEGYTF
DNA: TGTGCCAGCAGTTTGACGACCGTGGAAGGCTACACCTTC

size: .
J: TRBJ2-5
D: TRBD1
V: TRBV7-9
CDR3: CASSGTGARETQYF
DNA: TGTGCCAGCAGCGGAACAGGGGCTAGGGAGACCCAGTACTTC

size: once
J: TRBJ2-6
D: .
V: TRBV12-5
CDR3: CASGFSGANVLTF
DNA: TGTGCTAGTGGTTTTTCTGGGGCCAACGTCCTGACTTTC

size: few
J: TRBJ1-4
D: TRBD1
V: TRBV7-2
CDR3: CASSLELGQGGEKLFF
DNA: TGTGCCAGCAGCTTAGAGTTGGGACAGGGGGGTGAAAAACTGTTTTTT

size: many
J: TRBJ2-3
D: TRBD2
V: TRBV7-2
CDR3: CASSSGGASTDTQYF
DNA: TGTGCCAGCAGCTCGGGGGGGGCAAGCACAGATACGCAGTATTTT

size: .
J: TRBJ2-3
D: .
V: TRBV19
CDR3: CASSIGAGPVDTQYF
DNA: TGTGCCAGTAGTATTGGGGCGGGGCCCGTGGATACGCAGTATTTT

size: .
J: TRBJ2-7
D: TRBD1
V: TRBV6-6
CDR3: CASSYSGDRDYEQYF
DNA: TGTGCCAGCAGTTACTCTGGGGACAGGGACTACGAGCAGTACTTC

size: once
J: TRBJ2-4
D: TRBD2
V: TRBV12-3/TRBV12-4
CDR3: CASSRGTSLNIQYF
DNA: TGTGCCAGCAGCCGCGGGACTAGCCTGAACATTCAGTACTTC

size: .
J: TRBJ2-1
D: TRBD2
V: TRBV6-6
CDR3: CASSPRGGAGEQFF
DNA: TGTGCCAGCAGTCCCCGGGGGGGGGCCGGGGAGCAGTTCTTC

size: few
J: TRBJ1-1
D: TRBD1
V: TRBV12-5
CDR3: CASGLALGGQVRTEAFF
DNA: TGTGCTAGTGGTTTGGCACTCGGAGGACAGGTACGGACTGAAGCTTTCTTT

size: many
J: TRBJ2-1
D: .
V: TRBV11-2
CDR3: CASSWGTTVGSYNEQFF
DNA: TGTGCCAGCAGCTGGGGTACAACGGTGGGGTCCTACAATGAGCAGTTCTTC

size: many
J: TRBJ2-6
D: .
V: TRBV7-6
CDR3: CASSPSTGANVLTF
DNA: TGTGCCAGCAGCCCTTCGACAGGGGCCAACGTCCTGACTTTC

size: .
J: TRBJ1-2
D: TRBD1
V: TRBV6-7
CDR3: CASSYSDRDEVYGYTF
DNA: TGTGCCAGCAGTTACTCGGACAGGGATGAGGTCTATGGCTACACCTTC